This T cell receptor beta chain was documented in a study of PD-1 blockade in classical Hodgkin lymphoma (dated by TCRdb to about 2020). Regarding the complete study: Nivolumab dosing was 3 mg/kg intravenously every 2 weeks, continuing until either disease progression or unacceptable toxicity. A peripheral blood immune signature of response to PD-1 blockade in classical Hodgkin lymphoma was defined using TCR beta sequencing and CyTOF. Study-level results and caveats: Lower diversity was observed in patients in whom nivolumab was started less than 1 year after ASCT, and these patients were excluded from later analyses so that confounding by immune reconstitution would be avoided. Baseline TCR diversity was reported as lower in newly diagnosed patients than in healthy donors, and lower still in relapsed/refractory patients. Among trial patients, those achieving complete response had baseline diversity similar to that of newly diagnosed patients, while diversity was significantly lower in partial responders and progressors. Only a single clinical trial cohort was studied, and what caused the repertoire differences, possibly disease activity or prior therapy, remained undefined. A significant rise by C4D1 was seen in CD4+ but not CD8+ TCR diversity (p=0.0027 vs p=0.16), with the rise being most apparent in complete responders (p=0.02).

The germline V and J ends show losses of 1 base and 6 bases respectively, and no gene match explains 1 base of the junction. The CDR3, from cysteine to phenylalanine, totals 13 residues. CDR3 DNA is the only sequence kept; it has 39 bases, read in frame from the first base. The germline V gene (reference sequence) specifies PRHDT as CDR1 and FYEKMQ as CDR2. Details on this clone: Its recognized antigen is unknown. The input lacks base qualities; no much larger clone sits a single base away.

The sample's time point label, decoded: cycle 1 day 1 (C1D1), immediately before nivolumab initiation. Relapse after autologous stem cell transplantation had occurred in all trial patients, and cohorts A, B and C were distinguished by prior brentuximab vedotin exposure. The trial cohort comprised fewer than 65 patients with relapsed/refractory classical Hodgkin lymphoma whose best overall responses were complete response, partial response or progressive disease. Trial patients were treated with single-agent nivolumab in the multi-cohort phase II CheckMate 205 trial. An independent review committee assessed best overall response by applying the 2007 International Working Group response criteria. Trial PBMCs were collected just before the start of nivolumab (C1D1) and during therapy at cycle 2 day 1 and cycle 4 day 1. After peripheral blood was drawn into 8 mL Vacutainer Cell Preparation Tubes, PBMCs were isolated by centrifugation and then cryopreserved.

The Qiagen DNeasy kit was used to extract genomic DNA both from unsorted PBMCs and from the negatively selected CD4+ and CD8+ fractions. TCR beta CDR3 regions were subjected to amplification by immunoSEQ multiplex PCR with primers that anneal to V and J segments. A synthetic immune receptor repertoire was used to minimize amplification bias, and any residual bias was removed computationally once sequencing was done. In the original analysis: Repertoire diversity was quantified as the Shannon entropy index using custom Python scripts. The unsorted, CD4+ and CD8+ repertoires were each analyzed separately, with the exception of combined analyses, where CD4+ and CD8+ sequences were merged in silico. Clonal expansion was defined as at least a 2-fold frequency increase after treatment relative to C1D1, with a pseudocount of 0.5 for undetected baseline clones. Clones with 0 or 1 copy at C1D1 were defined as singleton clones, while clones with 2 or more copies were defined as non-singleton clones. Clones expanded in unsorted samples were labelled as CD4+, CD8+ or unknown by matching protein sequences in sorted samples from the same patient. Diversity changes from C1D1 to C4D1 were tested in paired samples using Wilcoxon tests. TCRdb took over this immuneACCESS table, retaining in-frame rearrangements with V and J assigned. Such tables are incomplete; in checked studies, under half of the missing clones stem from an unresolved V gene, and the remainder is unexplained. V, J and clone size are those of that table, while D and trimming were read from the DNA. The sample profile shows approximately 44,000 clones; about 71% of them were found once. The top ten clonotypes cover approximately 3% of the sample.

The sequences come from peripheral blood mononuclear cells (PBMCs), collected at baseline. The TCR was taken from a human donor with classical Hodgkin lymphoma. The rearrangement joined TRBV13 to TRBJ2-7, and 9 bases in between align with TRBD1. The base sequence is TGTGCCAGCAGCTTAGAGACAGGGGGCGAGCAGTACTTC. Translated, it gives CASSLETGGEQYF.